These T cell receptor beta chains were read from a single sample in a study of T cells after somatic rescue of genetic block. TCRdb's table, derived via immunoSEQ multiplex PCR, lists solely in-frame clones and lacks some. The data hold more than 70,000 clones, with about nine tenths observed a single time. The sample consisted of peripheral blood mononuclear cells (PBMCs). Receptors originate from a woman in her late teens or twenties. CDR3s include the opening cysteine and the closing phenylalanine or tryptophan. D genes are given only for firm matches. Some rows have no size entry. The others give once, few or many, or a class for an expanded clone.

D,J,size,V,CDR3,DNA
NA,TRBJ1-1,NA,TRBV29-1,CSVEAQGSSEAFF,TGCAGCGTTGAAGCTCAGGGGAGCTCTGAAGCTTTCTTT
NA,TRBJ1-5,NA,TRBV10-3,CASSRGRQPQHF,TGTGCCTCCTCCCGGGGGAGGCAGCCCCAGCATTTT
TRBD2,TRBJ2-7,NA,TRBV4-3,CASSLGTSGREQYF,TGCGCCAGCAGCCTGGGGACTAGCGGGCGGGAGCAGTACTTC
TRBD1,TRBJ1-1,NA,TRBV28,CASSWGGTGLEAFF,TGTGCCAGCAGTTGGGGGGGGACAGGGCTTGAAGCTTTCTTT
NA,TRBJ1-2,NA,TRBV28,CASRSPGGGYTF,TGTGCCAGCAGATCCCCGGGGGGCGGCTACACCTTC
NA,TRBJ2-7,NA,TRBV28,CASSLSLYEQYF,TGTGCCAGCAGTTTATCATTATACGAGCAGTACTTC
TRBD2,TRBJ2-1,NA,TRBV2,CASTPGLAGSYNEQFF,TGTGCCAGCACCCCGGGACTAGCGGGCTCCTACAATGAGCAGTTCTTC
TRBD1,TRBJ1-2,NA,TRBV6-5,CASSYKEGQGVSYTF,TGTGCCAGCAGTTACAAAGAAGGGCAGGGGGTGAGCTACACCTTC
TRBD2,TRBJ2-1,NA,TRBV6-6,CASTGTSEYNEQFF,TGTGCCAGCACCGGGACTAGCGAATACAATGAGCAGTTCTTC
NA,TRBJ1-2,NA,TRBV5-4,CASSLVGRNGYTF,TGTGCCAGCAGCTTGGTGGGGCGGAACGGCTACACCTTC
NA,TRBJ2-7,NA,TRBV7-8,CASSPHGGSSYEQYF,TGTGCCAGCAGCCCCCACGGTGGGAGCTCCTACGAGCAGTACTTC
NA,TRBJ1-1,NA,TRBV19,CASSMGSEAFF,TGTGCCAGTAGTATGGGTTCTGAAGCTTTCTTT
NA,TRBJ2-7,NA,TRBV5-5,CASSLSGRLGEQYF,TGTGCCAGCAGCTTGTCGGGACGGCTGGGGGAGCAGTACTTC
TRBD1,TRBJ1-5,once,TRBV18,CASSPPGTGINQPQHF,TGTGCCAGCTCACCACCGGGGACAGGAATCAATCAGCCCCAGCATTTT
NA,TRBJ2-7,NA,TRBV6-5,CASRLGPSYEQYF,TGTGCCAGCAGGCTAGGGCCCTCCTACGAGCAGTACTTC
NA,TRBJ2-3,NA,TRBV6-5,CASSYIGTQYF,TGTGCCAGCAGTTACATCGGTACGCAGTATTTT
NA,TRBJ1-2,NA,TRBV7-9,CASSLGGGYTF,TGTGCCAGCAGCTTAGGCGGAGGCTACACCTTC
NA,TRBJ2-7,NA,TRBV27,CASSLTGSSYEQYF,TGTGCCAGCAGTTTAACAGGGAGCTCCTACGAGCAGTACTTC
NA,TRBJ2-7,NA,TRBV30,CAWSRGVGDYEQYF,TGTGCCTGGAGTCGCGGGGTTGGGGACTACGAGCAGTACTTC
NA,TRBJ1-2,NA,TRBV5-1,CASSLVPGDYGYTF,TGCGCCAGCAGCTTGGTACCGGGGGACTATGGCTACACCTTC
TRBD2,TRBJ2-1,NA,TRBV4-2,CASSQDGGNEQFF,TGTGCCAGCAGCCAAGACGGGGGGAATGAGCAGTTCTTC
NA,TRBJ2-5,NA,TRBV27,CASNEPTQETQYF,TGTGCCAGCAACGAGCCAACACAAGAGACCCAGTACTTC
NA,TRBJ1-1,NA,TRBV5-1,CASSQRGRGTGAEAFF,TGCGCCAGCAGCCAAAGGGGCCGGGGGACGGGCGCTGAAGCTTTCTTT
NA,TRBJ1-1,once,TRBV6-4,CASSAGQATEAFF,TGTGCCAGCAGCGCCGGGCAGGCCACTGAAGCTTTCTTT
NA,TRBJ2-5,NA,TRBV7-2,CASSLGASLQETQYF,TGTGCCAGCAGCTTAGGTGCCAGCCTCCAAGAGACCCAGTACTTC
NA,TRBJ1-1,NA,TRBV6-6,CASSYNLENTEAFF,TGTGCCAGCAGTTACAACCTCGAGAACACTGAAGCTTTCTTT
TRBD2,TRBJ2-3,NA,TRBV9,CASSVGGGTSYTDTQYF,TGTGCCAGCAGCGTAGGGGGCGGGACTAGTTACACAGATACGCAGTATTTT
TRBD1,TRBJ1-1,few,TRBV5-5,CASSPGGANTEAFF,TGTGCCAGCAGCCCAGGGGGCGCGAACACTGAAGCTTTCTTT
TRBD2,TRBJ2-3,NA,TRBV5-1,CASSAGGGSTDTQYF,TGCGCCAGCTCCGCCGGCGGGGGTAGCACAGATACGCAGTATTTT
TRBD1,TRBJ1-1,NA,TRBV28,CASRLPYRGTEAFF,TGTGCCAGCAGATTACCATACAGGGGCACTGAAGCTTTCTTT
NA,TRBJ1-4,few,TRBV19,CASGSMGGEKLFF,TGTGCCAGTGGTAGTATGGGGGGCGAAAAACTGTTTTTT
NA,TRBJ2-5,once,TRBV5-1,CASSFDSGGRQETQYF,TGCGCCAGCAGCTTCGACTCCGGGGGGCGGCAAGAGACCCAGTACTTC
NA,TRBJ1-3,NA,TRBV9,CASSVGSFSGNTIYF,TGTGCCAGCAGCGTAGGGTCGTTCTCTGGAAACACCATATATTTT
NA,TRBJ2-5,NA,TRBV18,CASSPQFQETQYF,TGTGCCAGCTCACCTCAGTTCCAAGAGACCCAGTACTTC
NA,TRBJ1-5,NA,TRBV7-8,CASSPSPGFSNQPQHF,TGTGCCAGCAGCCCAAGCCCGGGTTTTAGCAATCAGCCCCAGCATTTT
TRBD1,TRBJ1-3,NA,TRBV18,CASSRTGESSGNTIYF,TGTGCCAGCTCGAGGACAGGGGAGAGCTCTGGAAACACCATATATTTT
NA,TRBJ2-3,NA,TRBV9,CASSVRPGESDTQYF,TGTGCCAGCAGCGTCCGTCCGGGAGAGTCAGATACGCAGTATTTT
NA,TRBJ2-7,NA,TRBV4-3,CASSQDRAGSSYEQYF,TGCGCCAGCAGCCAAGATCGGGCGGGGAGCTCCTACGAGCAGTACTTC
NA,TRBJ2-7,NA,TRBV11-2,CASSPGYEQYF,TGTGCCAGCAGCCCGGGTTACGAGCAGTACTTC
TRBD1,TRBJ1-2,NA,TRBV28,CASSFDRGRGYTF,TGTGCCAGCAGCTTCGACAGGGGGCGAGGCTACACCTTC
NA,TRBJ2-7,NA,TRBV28,CASIRAGYYEQYF,TGTGCCAGCATCAGAGCAGGCTACTACGAGCAGTACTTC
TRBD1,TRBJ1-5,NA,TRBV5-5,CASSFGTDNQPQHF,TGTGCCAGCAGCTTCGGGACAGACAATCAGCCCCAGCATTTT
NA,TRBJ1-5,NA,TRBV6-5,CATQTVNQPQHF,TGTGCCACCCAGACTGTCAATCAGCCCCAGCATTTT
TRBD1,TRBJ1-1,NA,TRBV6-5,CASSWTGGMVNTEAFF,TGTGCCAGCAGTTGGACAGGGGGCATGGTGAACACTGAAGCTTTCTTT
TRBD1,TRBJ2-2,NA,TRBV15,CATSRADRGLGELFF,TGTGCCACCAGCAGAGCAGACAGGGGACTCGGGGAGCTGTTTTTT
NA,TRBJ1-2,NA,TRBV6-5,CASTSTRTDDGYTF,TGTGCCAGCACCTCAACGAGGACAGACGATGGCTACACCTTC